This TCR beta chain was profiled in a study of cytomegalovirus exposure and HLA in healthy donors. Overall study findings and caveats: TCR beta V- and J-gene trimming, according to a later analysis, was linked to a missense DCLRE1C variant.

The CDR3 has 13 amino acids. The V gene lost 7 bases and the J gene lost 4 bases, with 11 bases spanning the gap. The germline gives CDR1 LNHDA, CDR2 SQIVND (reference sequence). A remark on this clone: Its antigen remains unknown.

Primers for the PCR totalled 60 Vbeta and 13 Jbeta. Profiling relied on immunoSEQ multiplex PCR, and the TCRdb table lists in-frame clones only, not all of them. In the table there are around 100,000 clones, about 81% of which are singletons. This TCR was recovered from a man aged 45 to 65 in good health and CMV-seronegative. This chain connects TRBV19 to TRBJ1-5, with TRBD1 as a possible D gene (5 bases). The sample comprised PBMCs. The CDR3 nucleotides are TGTGCCAGTACCCCGACAGAGAATCAGCCCCAGCATTTT. Residues: CASTPTENQPQHF. Full variable domain (missing parts from reference TRBV19 and TRBJ1-5): DGGITQSPKYLFRKEGQNVTLSCEQNLNHDAMYWYRQDPGQGLRLIYYSQIVNDFQKGDIAEGYSVSREKKESFPLTVTSAQKNPTAFYLCASTPTENQPQHFGDGTRLSIL.